The entry that follows covers one T cell receptor (beta chain) sequence. The data were produced by immunoSEQ multiplex PCR, yet TCRdb's version contains in-frame clones alone and is incomplete. Here the sample spans about 71,000 clones, roughly 90% being singletons. The sample is drawn from a study of technical replicates of blood from a few donors. V shed 4 bases and J shed 6 bases, with 13 bases lying between them. CDR1 and CDR2 from the germline V gene are LNHNV and YYDKDF (reference sequence). There are 13 residues in the CDR3. Sequenced: T cells isolated from PBMCs. The chain employs TRBV15 and TRBJ2-7, with D hard to call. The TCR comes from a human donor in good health. In nucleotides, the CDR3 is TGTGCCACCAGCATGGTAGCTGCGCCCGAGCAGTACTTC. Residues: CATSMVAAPEQYF.